This note documents a single TCR beta chain sequence. Its antigen is not identified. The table came from immunoSEQ multiplex PCR; TCRdb's copy has only in-frame clones and leaves some out. The sample contains tens of thousands of clones, under 80% of which appear only once. The record originates from a study of radiotherapy plus CTLA-4 blockade in lung cancer. General observations from the study: After radiotherapy and ipilimumab, tumor-derived clones expanded in peripheral blood. Early blood T cell clone dynamics reportedly forecast response best, with interferon-beta.

The sample consisted of peripheral blood, taken from a patient treated with radiotherapy plus ipilimumab. This receptor was identified in a human donor with non-small cell lung cancer who had a complete response to radiotherapy plus ipilimumab.

The chain's CDR3 is CASSYRDRRQETQYF. The CDR3 nucleotides read TGTGCCAGCAGTTACCGGGACAGGCGTCAAGAGACCCAGTACTTC. V gene TRBV6-6 combines with J gene TRBJ2-5, with 8 bases aligning to TRBD1. Germline CDR1 and CDR2: MNHNY and SVGAGI (reference sequence). The CDR3 has 15 residues. Trimming removed 2 bases from V and 2 bases from J; junction bases left unmatched: 4.